The 10 T cell receptor beta chains reported below all come from one sample, sequenced in a study of T cells after somatic rescue of genetic block. Method: immunoSEQ multiplex PCR; TCRdb's copy keeps in-frame clones and lacks some. The sample has 110,000 or so clones; under 95% are singletons. Sequencing was performed on peripheral blood mononuclear cells (PBMCs). These receptors all come from a woman in her late teens or twenties.

This chain uses TRBV6-5 with TRBJ1-2, with TRBD1 identical over 7 bases. The CDR3 totals 12 residues. V was clipped by 4 bases and J by 9 bases; unmatched bases: 5. Germline assignment: CDR1 MNHEY and CDR2 SVGAGI. CDR3 loop: CASSSPGGSYTF. Written as DNA, the CDR3 is TGTGCCAGCAGTTCTCCAGGGGGGAGCTACACCTTC.

This chain links TRBV4-3 with TRBJ1-5; D uncertain. Trimming removed 2 bases at V and 1 base at J, with 12 bases between. CDR3 length: 16 amino acids. CDR1 and CDR2 from the germline V gene are LGHNA and YSLEER. CDR3 protein: CASSQTPVGSNQPQHF. DNA for the CDR3: TGCGCCAGCAGCCAAACTCCGGTAGGGAGCAATCAGCCCCAGCATTTT.

On this clone itself: Other DNA sequences in this sample translate to the same CDR3. The V and J genes are TRBV7-9 and TRBJ1-5, with no clear D. V lost 5 bases and J 4 bases, leaving 6 bases between the germline ends. CDR1 is SEHNR, CDR2 FQNEAQ, per germline (reference sequence). The CDR3 is 12 amino acids. The CDR3 nucleotides read TGTGCCAGCAGCCTAAGTAATCAGCCCCAGCATTTT. It encodes CASSLSNQPQHF.

The V and J genes are TRBV19 and TRBJ2-5; 9 bases match TRBD2. Per the germline V gene, CDR1 is LNHDA and CDR2 is SQIVND (reference sequence). J lost 5 bases, V lost 1 base, and 5 bases had no gene match. The CDR3 consists of 15 residues. The CDR3 region has the DNA TGTGCCAGTAGTATAGGGCCTAGCGGGGTTGAGACCCAGTACTTC. Residues: CASSIGPSGVETQYF.

The J gene is TRBJ2-7, the V gene TRBV6-1, with D perhaps assigned TRBD1 or TRBD2 (5 bases each). The CDR3 runs to 16 residues. Germline-derived CDR1 and CDR2 are MNHNS and SASEGT. Trimming removed 2 bases at V and 2 bases at J, with 16 bases between. CDR3 residues: CASSEPATGGPYEQYF. CDR3 in DNA: TGTGCCAGCAGTGAACCGGCTACAGGAGGACCCTACGAGCAGTACTTC.

The gene calls are TRBV28 and TRBJ1-1; D gene ambiguous. V lost 5 bases to trimming and J lost 0 bases, with 7 bases between them. Germline V gene lookup returns CDR1 MDHEN and CDR2 SYDVKM. The CDR3 has 13 amino acids. The CDR3 spells CASSTPLNTEAFF. The CDR3 DNA follows: TGTGCCAGCAGTACACCTCTGAACACTGAAGCTTTCTTT.

The V call is TRBV30, the J call TRBJ2-2, with D maybe TRBD1 (5 bases). The CDR3 has 15 amino acids. The V end lost 2 bases, the J end lost 1 base, and 11 bases lay between the germline ends. Germline CDR1 and CDR2: GTSNPN and SVGIG (reference sequence). The CDR3 region is CAWSLQGMNTGELFF. DNA for the CDR3: TGTGCCTGGAGTCTTCAGGGTATGAACACCGGGGAGCTGTTTTTT.

This chain connects TRBV7-3 to TRBJ2-5; TRBD2 matches at 7 bases. The CDR3 loop spans 13 amino acids. Trimming removed 6 bases from V and 6 bases from J; junction bases left unmatched: 7. The germline V gene has CDR1 SGHTA and CDR2 FQGTGA. The chain's CDR3 is CASSSGLDKTQYF. The CDR3, as DNA: TGTGCCAGCAGTTCCGGACTAGACAAGACCCAGTACTTC.

The V and J genes are TRBV2 and TRBJ1-2; D not certain. Between the trimmed V and J ends, which lost 4 bases and 8 bases, there was a span of 14 bases. The CDR3 totals 13 residues. CDR1 and CDR2 from the germline V gene are SNHLY and FYNNEI. The CDR3 coding sequence is TGTGCCAGCAGTGGATTTTCCTTTAAAGGCTACACCTTC. This gives the protein CASSGFSFKGYTF. The full variable domain, rest sourced from reference TRBV2 and TRBJ1-2, is EPEVTQTPSHQVTQMGQEVILRCVPISNHLYFYWYRQILGQKVEFLVSFYNNEISEKSEIFDDQFSVERPDGSNFTLKIRSTKLEDSAMYFCASSGFSFKGYTFGSGTRLTVV.

The rearrangement joins TRBV7-2 to TRBJ2-5, with D tentatively TRBD1 (5 bases). V was shortened by 1 base and J by 2 bases, with 11 bases between the two germline ends. Germline V lookup: CDR1 SGHTA, CDR2 FQGNSA. CDR3 length equals 15 residues. This CDR3 reads CASSLGGGGQETQYF. CDR3 sequence (DNA): TGTGCCAGCAGCTTAGGGGGCGGCGGTCAAGAGACCCAGTACTTC.